This entry lists 27 T cell receptor beta chains sequenced from one sample in a study of cytomegalovirus exposure and HLA in healthy donors (dated by TCRdb to about 2017). Preparation of the library involved the immunoSEQ multiplex PCR assay. The multiplex PCR relied on a mix of 60 forward primers for TCR Vbeta segments and 13 reverse primers for TCR Jbeta segments. In its TCRdb copy, this immuneACCESS table keeps in-frame sequences only and misses some clones. Where compared with another copy, unresolved V genes explain less than half of these, and the others have no known cause. The sample table shows 170,000 or so clones, and about four fifths are seen once. The ten largest clones capture 1% of the sample. The sample taken for sequencing was PBMCs. These receptors were taken from a woman in her forties or fifties in good health and CMV-seropositive.

V gene TRBV11-2 combines with J gene TRBJ2-1, with D uncertain. The length of the CDR3 is 11 residues. From germline, CDR1 is SGHAT and CDR2 FQNNGV. V was shortened by 2 bases and J by 7 bases, with 3 bases between the two germline ends. This CDR3 reads CASSLLNEQFF. CDR3 DNA sequence: TGTGCCAGCAGCTTATTAAATGAGCAGTTCTTC.

The chain links TRBV5-1 to TRBJ2-5, with D possibly matching TRBD2 (6 bases). CDR1 and CDR2 (germline): SGHRS, YFSETQ. Between the trimmed V and J ends, which lost 3 bases and 4 bases, there was a span of 16 bases. The CDR3 has 15 amino acids. CDR3 sequence (DNA): TGCGCCAGCAGCTCGGCCCCGGGGGTCGGAGAGACCCAGTACTTC. Translation: CASSSAPGVGETQYF.

This chain joins TRBV5-1 and TRBJ1-2; no definite D call. The CDR3 runs to 12 residues. Germline CDR1 reads SGHRS; CDR2 reads YFSETQ. The ends were cut back, 0 bases at V and 4 bases at J, with 4 bases in the middle. The CDR3 is CASSLDSYGYTF. The CDR3 DNA follows: TGCGCCAGCAGCTTGGACAGCTATGGCTACACCTTC.

V usage is TRBV5-1 and J usage is TRBJ1-5, with 10 bases that match TRBD1. The junction had 4 bases not matched to a gene; V was cut back by 2 bases and J by 2 bases. This CDR3 has 16 residues. CDR1 is SGHRS, CDR2 YFSETQ, per germline. The CDR3: CASSFDGQGGNQPQHF. The CDR3 bases are TGCGCCAGCAGCTTTGACGGACAGGGGGGCAATCAGCCCCAGCATTTT.

The chain recombines TRBV11-2 with TRBJ2-3; D is unclear. The germline V gene has CDR1 SGHAT and CDR2 FQNNGV. The CDR3 length is 11 residues. Trimming stripped 5 bases from V and 2 bases from J, with 2 bases between. CDR3 sequence: CASSLTDTQYF. In DNA form, the CDR3 reads TGTGCCAGCAGCCTCACAGATACGCAGTATTTT.

This chain uses TRBV18 with TRBJ2-2, with 7 bases matching TRBD2. In germline, CDR1 is KGHSH, CDR2 LQKENI. The CDR3 loop spans 20 amino acids. Trimming took 5 bases from V and 0 from J; bases not matched to a gene: 18. CDR3 in DNA: TGTGCCAGCTCAATATACATAAGCCCCGGGACTAACTCGAACACCGGGGAGCTGTTTTTT. Its protein product is CASSIYISPGTNSNTGELFF.

The rearrangement uses TRBV14 and TRBJ1-2; TRBD1 matches 8 bases. V shed 0 bases, J shed 6 bases, and the junction held 3 bases outside the gene matches. Germline CDR1 is SGHDN and CDR2 is FVKESK. The CDR3 contains 14 residues. The CDR3 reads CASSQETGDDGYTF. The DNA of the CDR3 is TGTGCCAGCAGCCAAGAGACAGGGGATGATGGCTACACCTTC.

There are a few counts of this clone. This rearrangement joins TRBV2 to TRBJ2-7, with D maybe TRBD1 (6 bases). Germline CDR1 reads SNHLY; CDR2 reads FYNNEI. CDR3 length: 14 amino acids. V shed 3 bases and J shed 2 bases, with 11 bases lying between them. The DNA of the CDR3 is TGTGCCAGCAGTGAGGGCAGGGACACCTACGAGCAGTACTTC. Its translation is CASSEGRDTYEQYF.

This clone came up once. This rearrangement joins TRBV5-4 to TRBJ1-3, with D unclear. The CDR3 is 14 amino acids. The germline V gene has CDR1 SGHNT and CDR2 YYREEE (reference sequence). V was pared by 0 bases and J by 4 bases, with 8 bases between. DNA of the CDR3: TGTGCCAGCAGCTTGGCTGGCAGGGGAAACACCATATATTTT. It translates to CASSLAGRGNTIYF. Complete variable domain (other parts from reference TRBV5-4 and TRBJ1-3): ETGVTQSPTHLIKTRGQQVTLRCSSQSGHNTVSWYQQALGQGPQFIFQYYREEENGRGNFPPRFSGLQFPNYSSELNVNALELDDSALYLCASSLAGRGNTIYFGEGSWLTVV.

The V and J genes are TRBV2 and TRBJ1-1; D uncertain. The CDR3 contains 12 residues. The ends were cut back, 3 bases at V and 8 bases at J, with 10 bases in the middle. The germline CDR1 and CDR2 sequences are SNHLY and FYNNEI. The CDR3 spells CASSDWSSEAFF. CDR3 in DNA: TGTGCCAGCAGTGATTGGAGCAGCGAAGCTTTCTTT.

A single count supports this clone. At one boundary the junction diverges from the germline segment, which might be a read error. The chain carries TRBV5-6 and TRBJ1-3, with D perhaps TRBD1 (6 bases). CDR1 SGHDT and CDR2 YYEEEE come from the germline V gene. The CDR3 has 16 amino acids. CDR3 nucleotides: TGTGCCAGCAGCTTTCCCGGGGGGGCCACTGGAAATACCATATATTTT. It codes for CASSFPGGATGNTIYF.

V and J are TRBV27 and TRBJ1-6; no reliable D call. The CDR3 contains 16 residues. Trimming shortened V by 2 bases and J by 0 bases, and 8 bases separated the two germline ends. Germline V gene data show CDR1 as MNHEY and CDR2 as SMNVEV (reference sequence). This chain's CDR3 is CASSLTGSSYNSPLHF. The CDR3 nucleotides are TGTGCCAGCAGTTTAACGGGTTCCTCCTATAATTCACCCCTCCACTTT.

The J gene is TRBJ1-2, the V gene TRBV15; D is uncertain. Deletions cut 0 bases from V and 4 bases from J, with 6 bases between. There are 13 residues in the CDR3. CDR1 is LNHNV, CDR2 YYDKDF, per germline (reference sequence). This CDR3 reads CATSRDVVYGYTF. Written as DNA, the CDR3 is TGTGCCACCAGCAGAGATGTAGTCTATGGCTACACCTTC.

The chain links TRBV9 to TRBJ1-2; TRBD1 aligns across 7 bases. This CDR3 has 12 residues. The J segment lost 7 bases and the V segment lost 2 bases, leaving 2 bases of the junction unmatched. Germline CDR1 and CDR2: SGDLS and YYNGEE. The CDR3 sequence: CASSVYRGGYTF. Written as DNA, the CDR3 is TGTGCCAGCAGCGTTTACAGGGGTGGCTACACCTTC.

CDR3 bases: TGTGCCAGCGCACTTAATCTCGCCCAGCAGTACTTC. This sequence encodes CASALNLAQQYF. V gene TRBV7-2 combines with J gene TRBJ2-7; D call uncertain. V shed 8 bases and J shed 8 bases, with 16 bases lying between them. The CDR3 is 12 amino acids. Germline CDR1 is SGHTA and CDR2 is FQGNSA.

The chain is built from TRBV7-2 and TRBJ1-5, with a tentative D call TRBD1 (6 bases). The CDR3 loop spans 15 amino acids. V shed 1 base and J shed 7 bases, with 14 bases lying between them. Germline values: CDR1 SGHTA, CDR2 FQGNSA. In nucleotides, the CDR3 is TGTGCCAGCAGCTTAGAGGGGGGGCGCGGGCAGCCCCAGCATTTT. Protein: CASSLEGGRGQPQHF.

The CDR3: CASTAPDRGPSGYTF. The CDR3, as DNA: TGTGCCAGCACCGCCCCGGACAGGGGGCCCTCTGGCTACACCTTC. The J gene is TRBJ1-2, the V gene TRBV7-9, with TRBD1 identical over 11 bases. CDR3 size: 15 residues. Trimming cost V 7 bases and J 7 bases; bases outside gene matches: 11. The germline gives CDR1 SEHNR, CDR2 FQNEAQ (reference sequence).

Only one count was recorded for this clone. This chain's CDR3 is CASSGREGAAYTF. CDR3 DNA: TGTGCCAGCAGCGGGAGAGAGGGGGCCGCCTACACCTTC. The V gene is TRBV5-4, the J gene TRBJ1-2; 7 nucleotides agree with TRBD1. Germline trimming cut 4 bases from V and 10 bases from J; bases unmatched to any gene: 10. This CDR3 spans 13 amino acids. Germline CDR1 is SGHNT and CDR2 is YYREEE (reference sequence).

This clone was seen a handful of times. The CDR3 DNA is TGCGCCAGCAAAGTTAGCGGGGCCAAAGAGACCCAGTACTTC. It translates to CASKVSGAKETQYF. The chain is built from TRBV5-1 and TRBJ2-5; 8 bases are a match to TRBD2. The CDR3 loop spans 14 amino acids. In germline, CDR1 is SGHRS, CDR2 YFSETQ. J gave up 3 bases and V 6 bases, and 7 bases lay outside the gene matches. Together with reference TRBV5-1 and TRBJ2-5, the CDR3 gives the full variable domain: KAGVTQTPRYLIKTRGQQVTLSCSPISGHRSVSWYQQTPGQGLQFLFEYFSETQRNKGNFPGRFSGRQFSNSRSEMNVSTLELGDSALYLCASKVSGAKETQYFGPGTRLLVL.

The V and J genes are TRBV12-1 and TRBJ1-1; the DNA was not used to check the table's D call, TRBD1. TRBV12-1 represents a pseudogene. The CDR3 is 17 amino acids. CDR3 bases: TGTGCCAGCAGCTTTGGAAGGACAGGGGTCGTGAACACTGAAGCTTTCTTT. Translating gives CASSFGRTGVVNTEAFF.

The gene calls are TRBV19 and TRBJ1-5, with 10 positions matching TRBD1. The germline CDR1 and CDR2 sequences are LNHDA and SQIVND (reference sequence). CDR3 length: 14 amino acids. V lost 4 bases, J lost 5 bases, and 2 bases stayed unmatched. In DNA form, the CDR3 reads TGTGCCAGTAGTACGGGACAGGGGTATCAGCCCCAGCATTTT. The encoded protein is CASSTGQGYQPQHF.

The chain couples TRBV7-9 to TRBJ2-3, with a possible D match to TRBD2 (7 bases). The CDR3 has 14 amino acids. V lost 3 bases, J lost 5 bases, and 12 bases lay in between. CDR1 and CDR2 (germline): SEHNR, FQNEAQ (reference sequence). The CDR3 region has the DNA TGTGCCAGCAGCTTGGGGGGGGCCTTAGATACGCAGTATTTT. Protein product: CASSLGGALDTQYF.

This rearrangement joins TRBV5-1 to TRBJ1-2, with D perhaps matching TRBD1 (6 bases). The CDR3 sequence is 17 residues long. The germline CDR1 and CDR2 sequences are SGHRS and YFSETQ. V was clipped by 0 bases and J by 0 bases, with 15 bases between them. CDR3 amino acids: CASSLASGGRTNYGYTF. DNA of the CDR3: TGCGCCAGCAGCTTGGCCTCGGGGGGGCGCACTAACTATGGCTACACCTTC.

V is TRBV15 and J is TRBJ1-2; D may be TRBD1 (6 bases). CDR1 and CDR2 (germline): LNHNV, YYDKDF (reference sequence). Trimming removed 1 base from V and 5 bases from J, with 8 bases in between. This CDR3 has 13 amino acids. The CDR3 is CATSRGRGYGYTF. CDR3 sequence (DNA): TGTGCCACCAGCAGAGGCAGGGGATATGGCTACACCTTC.

The gene calls are TRBV28 and TRBJ2-3; D uncertain. The germline gives CDR1 MDHEN, CDR2 SYDVKM. This CDR3 comprises 17 residues. V lost 5 bases to trimming and J lost 1 base, with 19 bases between them. DNA of the CDR3: TGTGCCAGCAGTCCGAGCTTCGGGTTGTACGGCACAGATACGCAGTATTTT. As protein: CASSPSFGLYGTDTQYF. Full variable domain (remainder filled in from reference TRBV28 and TRBJ2-3): DVKVTQSSRYLVKRTGEKVFLECVQDMDHENMFWYRQDPGLGLRLIYFSYDVKMKEKGDIPEGYSVSREKKERFSLILESASTNQTSMYLCASSPSFGLYGTDTQYFGPGTRLTVL.

The gene calls are TRBV28 and TRBJ2-4; 7 positions agree with TRBD1. This CDR3 is 15 amino acids long. The germline CDR1 and CDR2 sequences are MDHEN and SYDVKM. The ends lost 9 bases at V and 7 bases at J; junction bases unmatched: 15. The DNA of the CDR3 is TGTGCCAGTTTGACTCGACAGGGTGCAGGGAACATTCAGTACTTC. Translation: CASLTRQGAGNIQYF. Using reference TRBV28 and TRBJ2-4 for the parts outside the CDR3, the full variable domain is DVKVTQSSRYLVKRTGEKVFLECVQDMDHENMFWYRQDPGLGLRLIYFSYDVKMKEKGDIPEGYSVSREKKERFSLILESASTNQTSMYLCASLTRQGAGNIQYFGAGTRLSVL.

V is TRBV28 and J is TRBJ1-5, with D possibly TRBD1 on 5 matching bases. The CDR3 loop spans 11 amino acids. Trimming stripped 6 bases from V and 11 bases from J, with 11 bases between. CDR1 and CDR2 (germline): MDHEN, SYDVKM. The CDR3 DNA is TGTGCCAGCAGGGGGGGGGAGACCCAGCATTTT. It encodes CASRGGETQHF.